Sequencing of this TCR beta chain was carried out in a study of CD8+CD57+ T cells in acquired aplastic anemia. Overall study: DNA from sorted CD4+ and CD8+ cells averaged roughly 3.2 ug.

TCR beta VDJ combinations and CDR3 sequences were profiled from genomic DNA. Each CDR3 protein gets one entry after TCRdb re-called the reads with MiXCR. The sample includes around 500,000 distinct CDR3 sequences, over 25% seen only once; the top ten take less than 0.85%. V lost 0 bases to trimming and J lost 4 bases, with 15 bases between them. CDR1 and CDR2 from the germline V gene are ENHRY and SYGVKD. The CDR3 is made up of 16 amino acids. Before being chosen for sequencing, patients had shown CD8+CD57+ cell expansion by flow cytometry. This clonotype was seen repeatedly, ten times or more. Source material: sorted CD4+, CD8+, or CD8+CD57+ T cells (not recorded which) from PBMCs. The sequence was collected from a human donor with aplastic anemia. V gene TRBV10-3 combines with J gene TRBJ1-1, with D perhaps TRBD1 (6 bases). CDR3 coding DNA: TGTGCCATCAGTGAGTCGGGGGGGGCGCAGATCACTGAAGCTTTCTTT. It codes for CAISESGGAQITEAFF.